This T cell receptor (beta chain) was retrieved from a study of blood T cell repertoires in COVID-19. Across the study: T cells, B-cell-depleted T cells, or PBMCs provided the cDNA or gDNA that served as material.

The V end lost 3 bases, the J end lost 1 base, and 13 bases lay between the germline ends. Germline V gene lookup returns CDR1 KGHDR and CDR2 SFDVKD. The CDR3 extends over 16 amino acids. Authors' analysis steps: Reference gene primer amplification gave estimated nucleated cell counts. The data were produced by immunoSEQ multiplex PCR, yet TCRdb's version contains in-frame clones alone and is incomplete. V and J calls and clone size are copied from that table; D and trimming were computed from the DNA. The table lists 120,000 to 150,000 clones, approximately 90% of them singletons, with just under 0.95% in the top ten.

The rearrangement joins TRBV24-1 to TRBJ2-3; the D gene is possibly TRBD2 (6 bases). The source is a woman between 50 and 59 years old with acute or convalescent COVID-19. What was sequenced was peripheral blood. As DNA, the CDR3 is TGTGCCACCAGTGATCTAGGGACTCGCGGCACAGATACGCAGTATTTT. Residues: CATSDLGTRGTDTQYF.